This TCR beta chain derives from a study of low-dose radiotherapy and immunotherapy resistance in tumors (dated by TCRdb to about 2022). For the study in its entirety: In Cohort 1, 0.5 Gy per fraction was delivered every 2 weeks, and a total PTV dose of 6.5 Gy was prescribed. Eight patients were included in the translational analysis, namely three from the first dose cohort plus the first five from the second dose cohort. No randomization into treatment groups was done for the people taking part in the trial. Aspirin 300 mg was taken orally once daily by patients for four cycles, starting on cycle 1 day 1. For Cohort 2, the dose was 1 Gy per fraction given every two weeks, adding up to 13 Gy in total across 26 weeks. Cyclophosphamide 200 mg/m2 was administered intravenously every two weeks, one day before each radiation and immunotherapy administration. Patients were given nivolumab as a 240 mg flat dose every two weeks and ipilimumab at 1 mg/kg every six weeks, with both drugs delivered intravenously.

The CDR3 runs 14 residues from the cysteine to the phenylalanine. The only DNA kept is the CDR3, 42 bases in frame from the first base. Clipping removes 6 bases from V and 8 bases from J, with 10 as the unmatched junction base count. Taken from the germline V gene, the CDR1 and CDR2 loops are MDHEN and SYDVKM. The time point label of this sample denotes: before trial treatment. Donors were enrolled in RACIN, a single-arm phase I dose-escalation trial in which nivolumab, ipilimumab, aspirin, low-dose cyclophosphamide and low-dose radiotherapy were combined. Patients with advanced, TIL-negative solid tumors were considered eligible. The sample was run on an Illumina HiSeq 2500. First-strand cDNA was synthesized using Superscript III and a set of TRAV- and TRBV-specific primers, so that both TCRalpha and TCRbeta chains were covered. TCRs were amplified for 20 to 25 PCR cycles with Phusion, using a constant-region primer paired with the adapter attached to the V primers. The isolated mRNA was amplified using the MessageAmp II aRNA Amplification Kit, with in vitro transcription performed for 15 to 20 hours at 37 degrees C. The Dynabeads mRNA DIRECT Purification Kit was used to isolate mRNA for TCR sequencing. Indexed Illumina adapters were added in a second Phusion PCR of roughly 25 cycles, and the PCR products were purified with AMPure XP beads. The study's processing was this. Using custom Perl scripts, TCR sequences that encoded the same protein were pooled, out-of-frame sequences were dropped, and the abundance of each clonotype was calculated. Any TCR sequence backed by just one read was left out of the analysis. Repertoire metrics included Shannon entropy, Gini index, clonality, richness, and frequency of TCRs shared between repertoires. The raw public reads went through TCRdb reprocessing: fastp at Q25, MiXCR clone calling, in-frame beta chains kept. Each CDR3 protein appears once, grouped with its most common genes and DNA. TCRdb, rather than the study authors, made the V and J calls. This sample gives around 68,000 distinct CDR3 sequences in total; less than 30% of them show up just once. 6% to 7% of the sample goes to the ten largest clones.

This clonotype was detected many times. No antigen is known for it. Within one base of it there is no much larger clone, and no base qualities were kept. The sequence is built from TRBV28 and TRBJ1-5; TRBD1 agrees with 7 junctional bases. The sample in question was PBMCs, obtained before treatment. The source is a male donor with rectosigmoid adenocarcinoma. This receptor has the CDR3 CASSTHRDSKPQHF. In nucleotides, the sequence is TGTGCCAGCAGCACCCACCGGGACAGTAAGCCCCAGCATTTT.